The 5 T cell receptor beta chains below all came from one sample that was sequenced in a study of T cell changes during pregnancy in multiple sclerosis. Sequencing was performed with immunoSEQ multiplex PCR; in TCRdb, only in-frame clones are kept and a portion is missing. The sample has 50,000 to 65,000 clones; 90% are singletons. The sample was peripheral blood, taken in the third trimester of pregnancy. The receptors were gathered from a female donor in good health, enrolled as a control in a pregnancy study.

The CDR3 is CASSSKVALAGSLDEQFF. CDR3 nucleotides: TGTGCCAGCAGCTCGAAAGTGGCACTAGCGGGGAGTCTCGATGAGCAGTTCTTC. V usage is TRBV11-2 and J usage is TRBJ2-1, with 10 bases matching TRBD2. Germline V lookup: CDR1 SGHAT, CDR2 FQNNGV. After removal of 4 bases from V and 8 bases from J, the junction contained 17 bases not matched to a gene. This CDR3 has 18 amino acids.

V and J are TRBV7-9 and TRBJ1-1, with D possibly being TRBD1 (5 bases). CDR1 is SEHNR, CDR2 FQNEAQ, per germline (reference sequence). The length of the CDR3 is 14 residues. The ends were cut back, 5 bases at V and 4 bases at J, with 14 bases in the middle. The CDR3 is CASSARGEGTEAFF. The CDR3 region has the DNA TGTGCCAGCAGCGCCCGGGGGGAGGGCACTGAAGCTTTCTTT.

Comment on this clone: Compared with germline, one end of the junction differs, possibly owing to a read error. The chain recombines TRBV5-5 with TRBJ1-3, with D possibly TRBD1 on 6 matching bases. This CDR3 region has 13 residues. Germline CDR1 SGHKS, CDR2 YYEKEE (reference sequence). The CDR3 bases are TGTGCCAGCAGTTCCTTGGTTGTGGGAACAGGGCATTTT. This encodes CASSSLVVGTGHF.

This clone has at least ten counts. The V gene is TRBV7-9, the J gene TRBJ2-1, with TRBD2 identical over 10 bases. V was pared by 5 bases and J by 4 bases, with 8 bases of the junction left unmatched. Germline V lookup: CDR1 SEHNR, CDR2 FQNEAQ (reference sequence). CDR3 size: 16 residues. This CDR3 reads CASSPPTSGPYNEQFF. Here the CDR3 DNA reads TGTGCCAGCAGCCCACCGACTAGCGGGCCTTACAATGAGCAGTTCTTC.

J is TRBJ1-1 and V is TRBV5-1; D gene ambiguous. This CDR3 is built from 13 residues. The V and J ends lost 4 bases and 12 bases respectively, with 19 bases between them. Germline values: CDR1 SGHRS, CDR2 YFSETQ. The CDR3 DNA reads TGCGCCAGCAGCGCGGAGGAAGCTCGGGGTTCTTTCTTT. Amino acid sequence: CASSAEEARGSFF.